This TCR beta chain was captured in a study of T-cell memory formation after mild COVID-19. Study findings and constraints: Those CD4+ clones that contracted were mainly in CM and EM (CD8+ ones in EMRA). Later expanders leaned CD4+, whereas day 15 to 85 contracting clones were balanced CD4/CD8.

About this clonotype: Its specificity is not known.

TCRdb ran MiXCR on the 5' RACE reads and lists one entry per CDR3 protein. The sample has about 360,000 distinct CDR3 sequences, 13% to 15% seen once. The V gene end was trimmed by 0 bases and the J gene end by 0 bases; junction bases not matched to a gene: 7. The CDR3 extends over 16 amino acids. From germline, CDR1 is DFQATT and CDR2 SNEGSKA (reference sequence). The material sequenced was PBMCs or a T cell subset sorted from them (not recorded which). This chain uses TRBV20-1 with TRBJ2-5; 7 bases agree with TRBD1. This clonotype originated in a man younger than 30 who had mild COVID-19 (a few samples of this study predate the infection). Cell type and time point are not known. The CDR3 DNA reads TGCAGTGCTAGAGAAAGGGGGCTTGGGTACCAAGAGACCCAGTACTTC. This gives the protein CSARERGLGYQETQYF.